This is a list of T cell receptor beta chains from one sample in a study of spatial heterogeneity in lung cancer. TCRdb re-called the 5' RACE reads through MiXCR, storing one row per CDR3 protein. The sample includes about 3,500 distinct CDR3 sequences, 27% of them seen just once. The specimen was lung tumor tissue, collected at surgery. These receptors originate from a male donor with early-stage non-small cell lung cancer. Both conserved end residues are part of each CDR3. The D gene is left open where the match is weak.

D: TRBD1
V: TRBV3-1
J: TRBJ2-7
CDR3: CASSQTGTGPYEQYF

D: NA
V: TRBV24-1
J: TRBJ2-4
CDR3: CATSDYRDIQYF

D: TRBD2
V: TRBV6-1
J: TRBJ2-5
CDR3: CASSDSWTSGKETQYF

D: NA
V: TRBV27
J: TRBJ1-6
CDR3: CASSLSRQHNSPLHF

D: TRBD2
V: TRBV5-1
J: TRBJ2-7
CDR3: CASSLRSGKDEQYF

D: TRBD2
V: TRBV24-1
J: TRBJ2-1
CDR3: CATSAVSGISSYNEQFF

D: NA
V: TRBV28
J: TRBJ2-1
CDR3: CASSFRLTSGPYNEQFF

D: TRBD1
V: TRBV18
J: TRBJ2-1
CDR3: CASSPGPTGGGNEQFF

D: NA
V: TRBV2
J: TRBJ2-5
CDR3: CASRDNQETQYF

D: NA
V: TRBV29-1
J: TRBJ1-4
CDR3: CSVVLGGPPRQGLFF

D: TRBD1
V: TRBV6-2/TRBV6-3
J: TRBJ2-3
CDR3: CASTRDRPRLDTQYF

D: NA
V: TRBV14
J: TRBJ2-7
CDR3: CASSNSGGYEQYF

D: NA
V: TRBV7-9
J: TRBJ2-3
CDR3: CASSDPTADTQYF

D: TRBD1
V: TRBV5-1
J: TRBJ2-2
CDR3: CASSFEQGAGELFF

D: NA
V: TRBV28
J: TRBJ2-5
CDR3: CASSPAGFQETQYF

D: TRBD1
V: TRBV5-4
J: TRBJ2-5
CDR3: CASSPTGGAETQYF

D: NA
V: TRBV19
J: TRBJ1-2
CDR3: CASSGELYGYTF

D: NA
V: TRBV9
J: TRBJ2-1
CDR3: CASSVAGIGTNEQFF

D: NA
V: TRBV9
J: TRBJ2-1
CDR3: CASSLGEARGGEQFF

D: NA
V: TRBV19
J: TRBJ1-5
CDR3: CASNRRPEGPQHF

D: NA
V: TRBV11-2
J: TRBJ2-5
CDR3: CASSGGRETQYF

D: NA
V: TRBV11-2
J: TRBJ2-1
CDR3: CASSSLYNEQFF

D: TRBD1
V: TRBV9
J: TRBJ2-1
CDR3: CASSVVGRTGGNNEQFF

D: TRBD2
V: TRBV30
J: TRBJ2-5
CDR3: CAWTPGLAGTQETQYF